This T cell receptor beta chain emerged from a study of CD8 T cells in Susac syndrome. The CDR3 extends over 14 amino acids. V shed 3 bases, J shed 2 bases, and the junction held 1 base outside the gene matches. Reverse transcription used about 0.45 to 1 ug RNA and random hexamers. One entry per CDR3 protein, called by TCRdb with MiXCR from the immunoSEQ multiplex PCR reads. The sample has about 200,000 distinct CDR3 sequences, around 96% seen once. This chain connects TRBV12-3 or TRBV12-4 to TRBJ2-4; 7 bases are shared with TRBD1. The sequence derives from a human donor with multiple sclerosis. Input material: CD4+ T cells from PBMCs. CDR3 DNA sequence: TGTGCCAGCAGTTTGACAGGGTCCAAAAACATTCAGTACTTC. Translation: CASSLTGSKNIQYF.